This TCR beta chain was sequenced in a study of shared clonotypes between healthy human individuals. Whole-study results and caveats: Non-shared clonotypes had lower generation probabilities than clonotypes shared by all four sorted-subset donors.

Trimming took 4 bases from V and 6 from J, leaving 17 bases between them. Per germline, CDR1 SGHRS and CDR2 YFSETQ. This CDR3 has 15 amino acids. Note on this clone: Its specificity is not known.

The naive CD8 population came from CD45RO-negative cells selected for CCR7, without terminally differentiated effector memory CD45RA+ cells. There were only Caucasian adults among the donors, and all lived in Nashville, Tennessee. The assay was immunoSEQ multiplex PCR, and TCRdb's table has in-frame clones only and misses some. In the table there are roughly 2,000,000 clones, 85% to 95% of which are singletons. This chain connects TRBV5-1 to TRBJ2-1; D may match TRBD1 or TRBD2 (6 bases each). This TCR was recovered from a man aged 18-30 years in good health. The sequenced sample consisted of naive CD8+ T cells sorted from blood. CDR3 coding DNA: TGCGCCAGCAGCCCCCTCGGGAAGGGGGGCAATGAGCAGTTCTTC. Its translation is CASSPLGKGGNEQFF.